The T cell receptor (beta chain) under discussion was sequenced for a study of T cells in tuberculosis. The overall study: In South Africa, adults with active tuberculosis were compared with IGRA-negative and latently infected IGRA-positive adolescents.

Time point indicated: new active TB diagnosis, blood taken before or within 7 days of starting treatment. Each clinical donor contributed on average roughly 100,000 T cells from unsorted cryopreserved PBMC. The germline V gene has CDR1 SGHRS and CDR2 YFSETQ. V trimming: 4 bases; J trimming: 4 bases; junction bases outside the gene matches: 17. This CDR3 has 20 residues. The repertoire was sequenced with immunoSEQ multiplex PCR; TCRdb's copy has only in-frame clones and lacks some. The repertoire holds about 35,000 clones, 80% to 95% seen once, with over 9.5% in the top ten. Material: PBMCs, obtained at tuberculosis diagnosis. This clonotype originated in an adult with tuberculosis. The V call is TRBV5-1, the J call TRBJ2-2; 12 positions match TRBD1. The CDR3 DNA is TGCGCCAGCAGCCTTCAACTTCCCGGGACAGGGGGCGACGGCACCGGGGAGCTGTTTTTT. Residues: CASSLQLPGTGGDGTGELFF.